This T cell receptor beta chain was observed in a study of long-term antiretroviral therapy in people with HIV. Points from the study as a whole: ART was followed by higher diversity that remained below transplant donor controls. Data on ART adherence, viral resistance or therapy changes were unavailable.

The length of the CDR3 is 15 residues. The germline V and J ends were trimmed by 5 bases and 3 bases, with 16 bases remaining between them. CDR1 is SEHNR, CDR2 FQNEAQ, per germline (reference sequence). At the survey level, the v3.0 immunoSEQ assay was run. Some clones are missing from TCRdb's copy, which holds only in-frame ones; the method was immunoSEQ multiplex PCR. Of 6,000 to 8,500 clones in the sample, about 74% are singletons; the top ten hold 6% to 9%. This clone came up a few times. Its antigen remains unidentified. The sequenced sample was unsorted PBMCs, obtained 0.1 years before starting antiretroviral therapy. V usage is TRBV7-9 and J usage is TRBJ2-5, with D maybe TRBD1 (6 bases). The sequence was obtained from a man aged 18 to 29 with HIV. The CDR3 sequence is CASSAISWTEETQYF. In DNA, the CDR3 is TGTGCCAGCAGCGCGATCAGTTGGACAGAAGAGACCCAGTACTTC.